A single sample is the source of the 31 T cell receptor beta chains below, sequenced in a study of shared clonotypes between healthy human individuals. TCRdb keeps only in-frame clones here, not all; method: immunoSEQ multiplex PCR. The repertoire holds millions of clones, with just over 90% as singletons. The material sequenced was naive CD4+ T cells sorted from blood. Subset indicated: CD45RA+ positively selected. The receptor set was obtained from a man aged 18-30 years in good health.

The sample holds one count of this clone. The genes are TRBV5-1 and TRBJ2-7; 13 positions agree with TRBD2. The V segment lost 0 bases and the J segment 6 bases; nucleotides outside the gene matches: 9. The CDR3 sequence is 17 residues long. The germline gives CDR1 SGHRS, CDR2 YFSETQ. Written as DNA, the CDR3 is TGCGCCAGCAGCTTGGAGGGGACTAGCGGGACCACCACCGAGCAGTACTTC. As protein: CASSLEGTSGTTTEQYF. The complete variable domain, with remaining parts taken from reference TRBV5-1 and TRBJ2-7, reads KAGVTQTPRYLIKTRGQQVTLSCSPISGHRSVSWYQQTPGQGLQFLFEYFSETQRNKGNFPGRFSGRQFSNSRSEMNVSTLELGDSALYLCASSLEGTSGTTTEQYFGPGTRLTVT.

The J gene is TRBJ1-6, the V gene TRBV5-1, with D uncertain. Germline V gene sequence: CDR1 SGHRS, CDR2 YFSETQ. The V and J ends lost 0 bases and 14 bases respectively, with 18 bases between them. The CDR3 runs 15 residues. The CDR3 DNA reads TGCGCCAGCAGCTTGGGGATCGTGGAGACTGGAACCCTCCACTTT. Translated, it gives CASSLGIVETGTLHF.

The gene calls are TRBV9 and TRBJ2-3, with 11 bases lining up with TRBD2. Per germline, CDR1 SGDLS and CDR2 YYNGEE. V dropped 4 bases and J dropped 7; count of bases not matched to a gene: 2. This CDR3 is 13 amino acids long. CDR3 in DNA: TGTGCCAGCAGCCTAGCGGGAGGAAATACGCAGTATTTT. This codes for CASSLAGGNTQYF.

This CDR3 reads CASSLAYGQGQETQYF. The CDR3 bases are TGCGCCAGCAGCTTGGCCTACGGACAGGGTCAAGAGACCCAGTACTTC. The V gene is TRBV5-1, the J gene TRBJ2-5, with TRBD1 identical over 8 bases. V lost 0 bases to trimming and J lost 2 bases; unmatched junction nucleotides: 6. The CDR3 is 16 residues long. CDR1 and CDR2 (germline): SGHRS, YFSETQ.

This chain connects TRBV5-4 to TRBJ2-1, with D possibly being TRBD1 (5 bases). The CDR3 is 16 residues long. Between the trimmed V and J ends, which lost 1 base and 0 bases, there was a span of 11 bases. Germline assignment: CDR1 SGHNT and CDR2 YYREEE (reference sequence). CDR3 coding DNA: TGTGCCAGCAGCTTGCAGGGCTGGAGCTCCTACAATGAGCAGTTCTTC. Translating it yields CASSLQGWSSYNEQFF. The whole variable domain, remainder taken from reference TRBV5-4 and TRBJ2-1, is ETGVTQSPTHLIKTRGQQVTLRCSSQSGHNTVSWYQQALGQGPQFIFQYYREEENGRGNFPPRFSGLQFPNYSSELNVNALELDDSALYLCASSLQGWSSYNEQFFGPGTRLTVL.

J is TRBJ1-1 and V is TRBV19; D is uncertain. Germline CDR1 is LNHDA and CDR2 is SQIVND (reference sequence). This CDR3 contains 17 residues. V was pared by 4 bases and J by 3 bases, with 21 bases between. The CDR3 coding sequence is TGTGCCAGTAGTAACTCCGCGAAGGCGACGGGGTACACTGAAGCTTTCTTT. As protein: CASSNSAKATGYTEAFF.

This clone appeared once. The CDR3 loop is CASSLGGTGGLSPLHF. DNA for the CDR3: TGTGCCAGCAGTTTAGGTGGGACAGGGGGCCTTTCACCCCTCCACTTT. V usage is TRBV27 and J usage is TRBJ1-6; 12 bases map to TRBD1. The CDR3 contains 16 residues. The V gene's germline CDR1 is MNHEY and CDR2 SMNVEV (reference sequence). Germline trimming cut 2 bases from V and 9 bases from J; bases unmatched to any gene: 5.

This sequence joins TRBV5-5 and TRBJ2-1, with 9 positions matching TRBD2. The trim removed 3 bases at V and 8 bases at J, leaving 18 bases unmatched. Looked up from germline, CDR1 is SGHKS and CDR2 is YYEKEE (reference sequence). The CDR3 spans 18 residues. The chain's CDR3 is CASSSRLGAGGQGYEQFF. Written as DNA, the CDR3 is TGTGCCAGCAGCTCCCGACTTGGCGCGGGGGGGCAAGGCTATGAGCAGTTCTTC.

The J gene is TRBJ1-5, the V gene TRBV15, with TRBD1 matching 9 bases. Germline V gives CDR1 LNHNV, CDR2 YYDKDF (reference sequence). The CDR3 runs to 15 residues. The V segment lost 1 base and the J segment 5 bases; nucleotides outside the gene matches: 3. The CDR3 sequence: CATSRARTGDQPQHF. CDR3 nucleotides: TGTGCCACCAGCAGAGCGAGGACAGGGGATCAGCCCCAGCATTTT.

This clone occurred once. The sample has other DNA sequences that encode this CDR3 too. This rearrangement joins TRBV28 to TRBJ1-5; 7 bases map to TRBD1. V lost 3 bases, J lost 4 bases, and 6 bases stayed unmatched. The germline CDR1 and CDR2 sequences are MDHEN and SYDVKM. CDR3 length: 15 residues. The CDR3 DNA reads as TGTGCCAGCAGTTTGGGAACAGGGGTAAATCAGCCCCAGCATTTT. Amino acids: CASSLGTGVNQPQHF.

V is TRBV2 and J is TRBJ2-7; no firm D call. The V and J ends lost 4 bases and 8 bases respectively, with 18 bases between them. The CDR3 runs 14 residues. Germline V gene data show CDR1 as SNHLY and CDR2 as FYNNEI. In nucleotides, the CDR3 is TGTGCCAGCAGTGGTGTGACCCCGACTGACAAGCAGTACTTC. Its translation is CASSGVTPTDKQYF.

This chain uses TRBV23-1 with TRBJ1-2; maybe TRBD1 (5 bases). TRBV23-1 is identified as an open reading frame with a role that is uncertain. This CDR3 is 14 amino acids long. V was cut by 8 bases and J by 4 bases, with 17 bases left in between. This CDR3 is CASLLDPGGYGYTF. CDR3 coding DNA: TGCGCCAGCCTACTCGACCCGGGGGGCTATGGCTACACCTTC.

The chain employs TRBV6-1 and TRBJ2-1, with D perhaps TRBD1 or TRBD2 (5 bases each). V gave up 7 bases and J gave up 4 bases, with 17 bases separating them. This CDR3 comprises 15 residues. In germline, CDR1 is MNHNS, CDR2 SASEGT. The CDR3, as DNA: TGTGCCAGCACCTCCGGGGACCTGGGGTACAATGAGCAGTTCTTC. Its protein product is CASTSGDLGYNEQFF.

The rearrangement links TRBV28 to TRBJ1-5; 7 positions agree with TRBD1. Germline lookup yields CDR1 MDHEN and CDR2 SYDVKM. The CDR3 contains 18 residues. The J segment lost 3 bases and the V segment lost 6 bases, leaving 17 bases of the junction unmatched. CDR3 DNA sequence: TGTGCCAGCAGCCCACTAAATCCCGACAGGGTTGACAATCAGCCCCAGCATTTT. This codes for CASSPLNPDRVDNQPQHF.

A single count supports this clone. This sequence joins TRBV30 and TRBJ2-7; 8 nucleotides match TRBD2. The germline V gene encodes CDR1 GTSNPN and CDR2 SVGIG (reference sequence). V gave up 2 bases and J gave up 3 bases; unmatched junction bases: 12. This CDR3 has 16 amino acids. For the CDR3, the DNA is TGTGCCTGGAGTATAGCGGGAACTTTATCGAGCTACGAGCAGTACTTC. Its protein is CAWSIAGTLSSYEQYF.

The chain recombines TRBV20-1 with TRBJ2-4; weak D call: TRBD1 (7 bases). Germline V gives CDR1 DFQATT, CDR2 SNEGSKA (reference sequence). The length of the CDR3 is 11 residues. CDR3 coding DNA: TGCGGAGGGACAGATAAAAACATTCAGTACTTC. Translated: CGGTDKNIQYF.

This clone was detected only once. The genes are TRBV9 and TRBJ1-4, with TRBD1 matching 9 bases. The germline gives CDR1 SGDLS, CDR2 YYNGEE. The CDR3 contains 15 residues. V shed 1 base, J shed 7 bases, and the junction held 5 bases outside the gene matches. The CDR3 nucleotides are TGTGCCAGCAGCGTAAGCGGGACAGGGTCTGAAAAACTGTTTTTT. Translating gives CASSVSGTGSEKLFF.

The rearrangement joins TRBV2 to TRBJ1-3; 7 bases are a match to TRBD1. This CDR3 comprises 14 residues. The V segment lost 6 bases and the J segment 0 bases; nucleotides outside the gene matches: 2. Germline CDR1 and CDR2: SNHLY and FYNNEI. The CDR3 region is CASRTGISGNTIYF. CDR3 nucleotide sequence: TGTGCCAGCAGGACAGGGATCTCTGGAAACACCATATATTTT.

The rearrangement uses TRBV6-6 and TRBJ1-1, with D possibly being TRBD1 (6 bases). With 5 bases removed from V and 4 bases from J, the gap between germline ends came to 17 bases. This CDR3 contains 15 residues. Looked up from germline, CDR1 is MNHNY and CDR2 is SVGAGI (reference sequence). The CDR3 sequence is CASSTIQGWSTEAFF. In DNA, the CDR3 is TGTGCCAGCAGTACGATACAGGGATGGAGCACTGAAGCTTTCTTT.

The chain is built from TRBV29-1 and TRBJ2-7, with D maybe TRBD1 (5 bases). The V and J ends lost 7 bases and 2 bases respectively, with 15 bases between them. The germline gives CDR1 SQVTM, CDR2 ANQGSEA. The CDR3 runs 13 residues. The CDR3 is CSAARAGTYEQYF. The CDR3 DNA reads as TGCAGCGCCGCCCGAGCAGGGACCTACGAGCAGTACTTC.

CDR3 DNA sequence: TGCGCCAGCAGCTCGACAGGCATGAACACCGGGGAGCTGTTTTTT. This codes for CASSSTGMNTGELFF. The V gene is TRBV5-1, the J gene TRBJ2-2; perhaps TRBD1 as D (6 bases). CDR1 and CDR2 (germline): SGHRS, YFSETQ. The CDR3 loop spans 15 amino acids. With 3 bases removed from V and 1 base from J, the gap between germline ends came to 10 bases.

The CDR3 loop is CASRQGQAYTEAFF. DNA for the CDR3: TGTGCCAGCAGGCAAGGACAGGCCTACACTGAAGCTTTCTTT. The rearrangement links TRBV7-2 to TRBJ1-1; the match to TRBD1 covers 7 bases. The CDR3 has 14 residues. Germline-derived CDR1 and CDR2 are SGHTA and FQGNSA. The trim removed 6 bases at V and 3 bases at J, leaving 7 bases unmatched.

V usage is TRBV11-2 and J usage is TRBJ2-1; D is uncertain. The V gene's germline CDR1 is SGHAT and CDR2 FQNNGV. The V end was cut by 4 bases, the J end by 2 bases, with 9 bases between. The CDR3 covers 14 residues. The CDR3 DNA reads TGTGCCAGCAGCTCCGAGAATCCCTACAATGAGCAGTTCTTC. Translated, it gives CASSSENPYNEQFF.

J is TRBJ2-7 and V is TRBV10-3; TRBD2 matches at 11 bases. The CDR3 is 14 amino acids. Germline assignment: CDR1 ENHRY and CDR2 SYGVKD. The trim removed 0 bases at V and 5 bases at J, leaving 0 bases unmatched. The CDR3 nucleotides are TGTGCCATCAGTGAGTCACTAGCGGGAGACGAGCAGTACTTC. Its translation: CAISESLAGDEQYF.

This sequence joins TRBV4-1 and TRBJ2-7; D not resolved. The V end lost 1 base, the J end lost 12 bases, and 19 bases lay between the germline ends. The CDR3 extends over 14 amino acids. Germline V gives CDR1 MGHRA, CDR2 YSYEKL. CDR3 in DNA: TGCGCCAGCAGCCAAGGTCTTGAACAGACCCCAAGGTACTTC. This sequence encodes CASSQGLEQTPRYF.

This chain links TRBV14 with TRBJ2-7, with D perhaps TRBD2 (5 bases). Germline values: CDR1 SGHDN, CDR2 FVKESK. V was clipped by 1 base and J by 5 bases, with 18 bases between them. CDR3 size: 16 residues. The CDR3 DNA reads TGTGCCAGCAGCCAAGCGGGCCCTGCGGGTCGTCACGAGCAGTACTTC. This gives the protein CASSQAGPAGRHEQYF.

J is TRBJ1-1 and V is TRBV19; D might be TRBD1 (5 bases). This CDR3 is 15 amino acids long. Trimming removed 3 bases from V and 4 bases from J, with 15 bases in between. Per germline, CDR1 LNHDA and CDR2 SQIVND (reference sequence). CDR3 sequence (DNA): TGTGCCAGTAGTATTCGTGGGATGGGGGGCACTGAAGCTTTCTTT. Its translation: CASSIRGMGGTEAFF.

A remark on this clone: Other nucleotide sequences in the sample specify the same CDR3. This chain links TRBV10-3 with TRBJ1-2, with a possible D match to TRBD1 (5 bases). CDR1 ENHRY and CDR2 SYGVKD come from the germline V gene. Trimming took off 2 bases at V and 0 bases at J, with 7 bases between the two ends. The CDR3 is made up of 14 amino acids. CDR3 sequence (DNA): TGTGCCATCAGTGAGGGGGCGGCTAACTATGGCTACACCTTC. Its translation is CAISEGAANYGYTF.

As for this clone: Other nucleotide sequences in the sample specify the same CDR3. The CDR3 here is CASRLAGVGNEQFF. CDR3 sequence (DNA): TGTGCCAGCAGGCTAGCGGGAGTCGGAAATGAGCAGTTCTTC. V is TRBV2 and J is TRBJ2-1; TRBD2 agrees at 10 bases. The CDR3 loop spans 14 amino acids. V trimming: 6 bases; J trimming: 7 bases; junction bases outside the gene matches: 6. In germline, CDR1 is SNHLY, CDR2 FYNNEI.

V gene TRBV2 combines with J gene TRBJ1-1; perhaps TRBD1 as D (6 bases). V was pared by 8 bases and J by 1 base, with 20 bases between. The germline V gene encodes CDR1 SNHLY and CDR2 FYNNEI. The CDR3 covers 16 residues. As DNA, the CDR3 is TGTGCCAGCCAGTCCCGGGGGGGCAGGGGGAACACTGAAGCTTTCTTT. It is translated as CASQSRGGRGNTEAFF.

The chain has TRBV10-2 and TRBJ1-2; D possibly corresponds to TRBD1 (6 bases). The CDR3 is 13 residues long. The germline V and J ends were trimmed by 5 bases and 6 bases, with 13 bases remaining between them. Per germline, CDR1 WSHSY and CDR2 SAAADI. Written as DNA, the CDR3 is TGCGCCAGCAGTCGGGGGCGCCCGGATGGCTACACCTTC. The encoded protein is CASSRGRPDGYTF.